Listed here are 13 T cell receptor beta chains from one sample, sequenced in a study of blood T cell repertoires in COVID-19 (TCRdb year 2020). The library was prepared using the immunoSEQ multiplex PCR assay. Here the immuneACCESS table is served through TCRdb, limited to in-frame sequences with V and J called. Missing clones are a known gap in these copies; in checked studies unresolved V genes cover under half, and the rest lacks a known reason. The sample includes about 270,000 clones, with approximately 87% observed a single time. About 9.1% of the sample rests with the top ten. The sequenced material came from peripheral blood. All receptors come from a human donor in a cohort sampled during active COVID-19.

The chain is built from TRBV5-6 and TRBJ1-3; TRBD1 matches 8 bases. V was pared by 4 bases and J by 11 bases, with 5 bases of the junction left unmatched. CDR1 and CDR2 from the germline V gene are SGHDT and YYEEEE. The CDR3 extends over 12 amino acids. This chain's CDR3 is CASSRTGLAIYF. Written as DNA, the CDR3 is TGTGCCAGCAGCAGGACAGGGCTGGCCATATATTTT.

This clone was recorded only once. CDR3: CATSDLRGRETGELFF. For the CDR3, the DNA is TGTGCCACCAGTGATTTGAGGGGGCGCGAAACCGGGGAGCTGTTTTTT. The rearrangement joins TRBV24-1 to TRBJ2-2, with 7 bases lining up with TRBD1. CDR3 length: 16 amino acids. The ends lost 0 bases at V and 5 bases at J; junction bases unmatched: 5. Germline V CDR1 and CDR2: KGHDR, SFDVKD.

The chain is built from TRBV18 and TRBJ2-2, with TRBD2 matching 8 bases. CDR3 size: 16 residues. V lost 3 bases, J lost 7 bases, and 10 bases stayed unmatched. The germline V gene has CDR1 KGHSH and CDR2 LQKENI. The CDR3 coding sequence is TGTGCCAGCTCACCCGGCCCGGGAGGGCATAACGGGGAGCTGTTTTTT. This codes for CASSPGPGGHNGELFF.

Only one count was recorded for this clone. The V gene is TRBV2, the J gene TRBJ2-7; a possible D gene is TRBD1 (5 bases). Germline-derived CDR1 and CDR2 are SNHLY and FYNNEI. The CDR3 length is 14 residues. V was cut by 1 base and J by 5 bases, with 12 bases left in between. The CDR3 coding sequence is TGTGCCAGCAGTGAAGTGGTCCTAGGGGACGAGCAGTACTTC. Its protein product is CASSEVVLGDEQYF.

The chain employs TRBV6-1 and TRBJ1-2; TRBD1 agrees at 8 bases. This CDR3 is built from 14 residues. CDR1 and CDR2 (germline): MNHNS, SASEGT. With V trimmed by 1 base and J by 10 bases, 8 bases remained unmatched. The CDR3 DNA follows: TGTGCCAGCAGTGAAGGCGGCAGGGGGCTTCCCTACACCTTC. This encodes CASSEGGRGLPYTF.

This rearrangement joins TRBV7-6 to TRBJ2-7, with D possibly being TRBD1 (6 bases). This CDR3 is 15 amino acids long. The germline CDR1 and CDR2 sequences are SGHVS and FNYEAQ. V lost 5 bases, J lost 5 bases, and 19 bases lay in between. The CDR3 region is CASSPQGFRSDEQYF. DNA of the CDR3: TGTGCCAGCAGCCCACAGGGATTCCGATCGGACGAGCAGTACTTC.

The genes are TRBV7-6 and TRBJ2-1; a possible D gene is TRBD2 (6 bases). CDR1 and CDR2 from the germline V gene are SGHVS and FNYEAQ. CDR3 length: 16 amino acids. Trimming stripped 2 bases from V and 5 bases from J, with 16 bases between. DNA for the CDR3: TGTGCCAGCAGCTTAATGATCTGGCGGGGAGACAATGAGCAGTTCTTC. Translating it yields CASSLMIWRGDNEQFF.

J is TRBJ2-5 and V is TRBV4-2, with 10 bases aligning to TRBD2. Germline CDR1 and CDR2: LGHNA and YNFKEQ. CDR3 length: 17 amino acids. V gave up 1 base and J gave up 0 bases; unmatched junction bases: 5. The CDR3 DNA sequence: TGTGCCAGCAGCCAAGGTGCGCTAGCGGGGGACCAAGAGACCCAGTACTTC. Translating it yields CASSQGALAGDQETQYF.

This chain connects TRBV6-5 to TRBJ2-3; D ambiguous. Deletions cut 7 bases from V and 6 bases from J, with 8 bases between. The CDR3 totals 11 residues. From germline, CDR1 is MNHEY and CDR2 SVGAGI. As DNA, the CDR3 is TGTGCCAGCACCAACGGGGATACGCAGTATTTT. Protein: CASTNGDTQYF.

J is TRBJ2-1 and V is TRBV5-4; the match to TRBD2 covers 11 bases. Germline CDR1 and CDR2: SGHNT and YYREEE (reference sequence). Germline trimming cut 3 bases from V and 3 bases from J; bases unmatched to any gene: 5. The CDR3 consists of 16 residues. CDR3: CASSWELAGGYNEQFF. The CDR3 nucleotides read TGTGCCAGCAGCTGGGAGCTAGCGGGGGGCTACAATGAGCAGTTCTTC. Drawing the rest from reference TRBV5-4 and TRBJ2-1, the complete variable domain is ETGVTQSPTHLIKTRGQQVTLRCSSQSGHNTVSWYQQALGQGPQFIFQYYREEENGRGNFPPRFSGLQFPNYSSELNVNALELDDSALYLCASSWELAGGYNEQFFGPGTRLTVL.

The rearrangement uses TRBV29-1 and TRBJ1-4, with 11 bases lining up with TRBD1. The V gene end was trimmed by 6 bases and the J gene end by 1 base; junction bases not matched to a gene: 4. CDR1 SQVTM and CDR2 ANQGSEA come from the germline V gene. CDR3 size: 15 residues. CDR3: CSVRTGGVTNEKLFF. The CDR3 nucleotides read TGCAGCGTAAGGACAGGGGGCGTAACTAATGAAAAACTGTTTTTT. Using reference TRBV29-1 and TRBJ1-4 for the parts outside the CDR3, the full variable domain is SAVISQKPSRDICQRGTSLTIQCQVDSQVTMMFWYRQQPGQSLTLIATANQGSEATYESGFVIDKFPISRPNLTFSTLTVSNMSPEDSSIYLCSVRTGGVTNEKLFFGSGTQLSVL.

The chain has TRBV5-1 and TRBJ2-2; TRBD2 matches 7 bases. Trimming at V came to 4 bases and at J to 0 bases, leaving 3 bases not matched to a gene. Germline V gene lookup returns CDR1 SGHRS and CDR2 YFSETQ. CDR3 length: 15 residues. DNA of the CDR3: TGCGCCAGCAGCGGCGGGGGAGCGAACACCGGGGAGCTGTTTTTT. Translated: CASSGGGANTGELFF.

DNA of the CDR3: TGCGCCAGCAGCGAAAAGGCTAGCGGGGGTTCCTACGAGCAGTACTTC. Amino acid sequence: CASSEKASGGSYEQYF. The J gene is TRBJ2-7, the V gene TRBV4-3; 10 nucleotides line up with TRBD2. J gave up 1 base and V 5 bases, and 8 bases lay outside the gene matches. Germline CDR1 reads LGHNA; CDR2 reads YSLEER. This CDR3 has 16 amino acids.